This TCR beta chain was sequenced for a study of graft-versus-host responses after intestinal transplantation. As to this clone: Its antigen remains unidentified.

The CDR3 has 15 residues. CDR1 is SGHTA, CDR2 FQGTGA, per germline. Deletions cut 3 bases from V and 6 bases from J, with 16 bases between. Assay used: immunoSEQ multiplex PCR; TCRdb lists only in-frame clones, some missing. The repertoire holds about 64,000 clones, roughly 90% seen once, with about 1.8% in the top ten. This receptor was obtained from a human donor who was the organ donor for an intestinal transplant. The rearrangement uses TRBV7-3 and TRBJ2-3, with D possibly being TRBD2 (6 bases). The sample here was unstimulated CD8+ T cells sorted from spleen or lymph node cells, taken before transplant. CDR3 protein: CASSFAGTEGDTQYF. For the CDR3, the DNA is TGTGCCAGCAGCTTCGCCGGGACTGAGGGGGATACGCAGTATTTT.